A selection of T cell receptor beta chains follows, all from one sample in a study of cytomegalovirus exposure and HLA in healthy donors. Sequencing was performed with immunoSEQ multiplex PCR; in TCRdb, only in-frame clones are kept and a portion is missing. The sample gives roughly 100,000 clones, under 80% of which show up once; 7.5% to 10% is in the top ten. The sequencing input was PBMCs. The origin of the receptors is a woman in her thirties or forties in good health and CMV-seropositive. Each CDR3 is given with its conserved first and last residue. The D gene is left open where the match is weak. Expanded clones get a size class; other rows say once, few or many, or leave the size out.

.	TRBJ2-3	.	TRBV19	CASSMEGNTDTQYF	TGTGCCAGTAGTATGGAGGGGAACACAGATACGCAGTATTTT
TRBD2	TRBJ2-7	.	TRBV7-2	CASSLRLSGRFSYEQYF	TGTGCCAGCAGCTTAAGGCTCAGCGGGAGGTTTTCCTACGAGCAGTACTTC
TRBD1	TRBJ1-1	.	TRBV27	CASTADRGGPGLTEAFF	TGTGCCAGCACCGCGGACAGGGGAGGCCCGGGCCTCACTGAAGCTTTCTTT
.	TRBJ1-1	.	TRBV4-3	CASSQDLGRRTEAFF	TGCGCCAGCAGCCAAGATCTCGGGAGGAGGACTGAAGCTTTCTTT
.	TRBJ1-2	.	TRBV10-1	CASSDSGYGYTF	TGCGCCAGCAGTGATTCGGGCTATGGCTACACCTTC
.	TRBJ1-5	.	TRBV4-1	CASSQDTGGHQPQHF	TGCGCCAGCAGCCAAGATACGGGGGGCCATCAGCCCCAGCATTTT
.	TRBJ2-1	.	TRBV7-9	CASRSSLGDEQFF	TGTGCCAGCAGATCAAGCCTAGGCGATGAGCAGTTCTTC
.	TRBJ1-5	.	TRBV6-1	CASSEGGGDQPQHF	TGTGCCAGCAGTGAAGGGGGCGGGGATCAGCCCCAGCATTTT
TRBD1	TRBJ1-5	.	TRBV19	CASSISGTGGGQPQHF	TGTGCCAGTAGTATAAGCGGGACAGGGGGTGGTCAGCCCCAGCATTTT
TRBD1	TRBJ1-1	.	TRBV6-5	CASTTTDRGEAFF	TGTGCCAGCACAACAACCGACAGGGGTGAAGCTTTCTTT
.	TRBJ1-1	.	TRBV19	CASSQGGVGEAFF	TGTGCCAGTAGTCAGGGAGGGGTAGGTGAAGCTTTCTTT
TRBD2	TRBJ2-3	.	TRBV7-8	CASSPLAGASTDTQYF	TGTGCCAGCAGCCCGTTAGCGGGAGCGTCCACAGATACGCAGTATTTT
.	TRBJ2-7	.	TRBV5-1	CASSTPGQHYEQYF	TGCGCCAGCAGCACGCCCGGACAGCACTACGAGCAGTACTTC
TRBD1	TRBJ2-1	.	TRBV7-8	CASSWRTGGAWGNEQFF	TGTGCCAGCAGCTGGAGGACAGGGGGCGCCTGGGGCAATGAGCAGTTCTTC
.	TRBJ2-3	.	TRBV9	CASSPRDTQYF	TGTGCCAGCAGCCCCAGGGATACGCAGTATTTT
.	TRBJ1-1	few	TRBV27	CASSLTRGEAFF	TGTGCCAGCAGTTTAACCCGCGGTGAGGCTTTCTTT
TRBD2	TRBJ2-7	.	TRBV19	CFGVPLAGVDNEQYF	TGTTTTGGCGTCCCCCTAGCGGGAGTAGACAACGAGCAGTACTTC
.	TRBJ1-5	.	TRBV6-5	CASSYQGRGQPQHF	TGTGCCAGCAGTTATCAGGGGCGAGGACAGCCCCAGCATTTT
.	TRBJ1-3	once	TRBV18	CASSSWGPENLSSGNTIYF	TGTGCCAGCTCGTCCTGGGGCCCCGAAAACCTGAGCTCTGGAAACACCATATATTTT
TRBD1	TRBJ1-1	.	TRBV6-1	CASSEVPTGRTEAFF	TGTGCCAGCAGTGAGGTACCGACAGGGCGGACTGAAGCTTTCTTT
.	TRBJ1-1	.	TRBV7-6	CASSHSPQREAFF	TGTGCCAGCAGCCATTCCCCCCAGCGGGAAGCTTTCTTT
.	TRBJ2-1	.	TRBV7-3	CASSLGTRSEQFF	TGTGCCAGCAGCTTAGGGACTCGCAGTGAGCAGTTCTTC
.	TRBJ1-2	.	TRBV7-2	CASSRTLPNYGYTF	TGTGCCAGCAGCCGTACTCTACCTAACTATGGCTACACCTTC
.	TRBJ1-4	.	TRBV18	CASSPDRYNEKLFF	TGTGCCAGCTCACCCGACAGATACAATGAAAAACTGTTTTTT
TRBD2	TRBJ2-1	few	TRBV5-1	CASSPTVGGLAVEQFF	TGCGCCAGCAGCCCCACGGTGGGCGGACTAGCGGTGGAGCAGTTCTTC